This TCR beta chain was retrieved from a study of shared clonotypes between healthy human individuals. Worth noting for this clone: The identical CDR3 is also encoded by other nucleotide sequences in the sample.

This CDR3 region has 15 residues. From germline, CDR1 is SGHNT and CDR2 YYREEE (reference sequence). V was clipped by 4 bases and J by 4 bases; unmatched bases: 6. Sequenced by immunoSEQ multiplex PCR; TCRdb stores in-frame clones only, minus some. The repertoire holds about 1.5 million clones, with under 99% as singletons. This sequence originates from a young man in good health. The chain recombines TRBV5-4 with TRBJ2-7; TRBD1 matches at 12 bases. Sequencing used naive CD4+ T cells sorted from blood. Subset reported: CD45RA+ positively selected. The CDR3 reads CASSAPGQGAYEQYF. Written as DNA, the CDR3 is TGTGCCAGCAGCGCCCCGGGACAGGGGGCGTACGAGCAGTACTTC.